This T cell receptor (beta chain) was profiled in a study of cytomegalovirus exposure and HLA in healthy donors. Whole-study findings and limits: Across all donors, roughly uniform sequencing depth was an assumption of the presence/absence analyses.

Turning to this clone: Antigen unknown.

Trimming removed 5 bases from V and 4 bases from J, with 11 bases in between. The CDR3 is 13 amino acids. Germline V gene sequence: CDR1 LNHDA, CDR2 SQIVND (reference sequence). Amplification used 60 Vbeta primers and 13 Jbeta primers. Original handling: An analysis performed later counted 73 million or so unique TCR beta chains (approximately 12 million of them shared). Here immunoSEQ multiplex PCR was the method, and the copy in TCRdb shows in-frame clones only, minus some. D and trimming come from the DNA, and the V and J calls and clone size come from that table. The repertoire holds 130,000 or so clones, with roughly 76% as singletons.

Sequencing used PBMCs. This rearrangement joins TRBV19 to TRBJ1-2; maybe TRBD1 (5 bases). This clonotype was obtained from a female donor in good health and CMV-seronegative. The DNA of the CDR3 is TGTGCCAGTAGTTCCTCAGGGATCTATGGCTACACCTTC. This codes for CASSSSGIYGYTF.